The 10 T cell receptor beta chains below all came from one sample that was sequenced in a study of blood T cells in healthy people across ages. A second PCR of roughly 6 to 12 cycles used a sample-barcoded 5' primer and a J-beta primer mix. TCRdb reanalysed the 5' RACE reads using MiXCR and keeps one entry per CDR3 protein. The sample contains hundreds of thousands of distinct CDR3 sequences, 25% to 35% of which appear only once. Source material: blood. These TCRs come from a woman older than 75 in good health.

In its sample, this clonotype was seen many times. The V call is TRBV30, the J call TRBJ2-3, with D perhaps TRBD2 (5 bases). The germline V gene encodes CDR1 GTSNPN and CDR2 SVGIG (reference sequence). This CDR3 is 13 amino acids long. The ends were cut back, 1 base at V and 10 bases at J, with 15 bases in the middle. CDR3 sequence reads: CAWSGSGLPAQYF. The CDR3 bases are TGTGCCTGGAGTGGTTCGGGGTTACCGGCGCAGTATTTT.

This clonotype was found many times. The chain is built from TRBV6-1 and TRBJ2-3; D is perhaps TRBD2 (6 bases). The ends were cut back, 6 bases at V and 10 bases at J, with 14 bases in the middle. Germline values: CDR1 MNHNS, CDR2 SASEGT. CDR3 size: 12 residues. The CDR3 region has the DNA TGTGCCAGCAGAGAACTAGCCGGTTCGCAGTATTTT. Its translation is CASRELAGSQYF.

This clonotype has more than one count but fewer than ten. Sequence at one end of the junction differs from germline and may be a read error. The chain is built from TRBV12-3 or TRBV12-4 and TRBJ2-2; maybe TRBD1 (6 bases). This CDR3 has 14 residues. This chain's CDR3 is CASSFRRGTGERFF. The CDR3 DNA is TGTGCCAGCAGTTTCCGCAGGGGCACCGGGGAGCGGTTTTTT.

The table lists this clonotype with many counts. The V call is TRBV12-3 or TRBV12-4, the J call TRBJ2-3, with D perhaps TRBD2 (6 bases). The CDR3 contains 15 residues. V shed 2 bases and J shed 2 bases, with 11 bases lying between them. As DNA, the CDR3 is TGTGCCAGCAGTTTAAAGCGGGTAGACACAGATACGCAGTATTTT. It codes for CASSLKRVDTDTQYF.

The J gene is TRBJ1-1, the V gene TRBV6-1; D remains unclear. The CDR3 is 15 residues long. CDR1 MNHNS and CDR2 SASEGT come from the germline V gene. The germline V and J ends were trimmed by 2 bases and 2 bases, with 12 bases remaining between them. CDR3 residues: CASSEWGGVNTEAFF. The CDR3, as DNA: TGTGCCAGCAGTGAATGGGGAGGAGTAAACACTGAAGCTTTCTTT.

At least ten counts were recorded for this clonotype. In DNA form, the CDR3 reads TGCAGTGCTACGAAGGTGGGGGGCCCGATGAACACTGAAGCTTTCTTT. Amino acid sequence: CSATKVGGPMNTEAFF. This chain links TRBV20-1 with TRBJ1-1; possibly TRBD1 for D (6 bases). Trimming shortened V by 4 bases and J by 0 bases, and 18 bases separated the two germline ends. Germline values: CDR1 DFQATT, CDR2 SNEGSKA (reference sequence). This CDR3 region has 16 residues.

This sequence joins TRBV24-1 and TRBJ2-3, with D tentatively TRBD1 (6 bases). This CDR3 region has 15 residues. The germline V and J ends were trimmed by 0 bases and 0 bases, with 6 bases remaining between them. Germline V gene sequence: CDR1 KGHDR, CDR2 SFDVKD. The CDR3 is CATSDLQGSTDTQYF. As DNA, the CDR3 is TGTGCCACCAGTGATTTGCAGGGGAGCACAGATACGCAGTATTTT.

Note on this clonotype: This may be a read error, as it is one base from a much larger clone. The chain is built from TRBV20-1 and TRBJ1-5, with D tentatively TRBD1 (5 bases). This CDR3 is built from 15 residues. CDR1 is DFQATT, CDR2 SNEGSKA, per germline (reference sequence). The germline V and J ends were trimmed by 1 base and 0 bases, with 10 bases remaining between them. The CDR3 region is CSARVQTASNQPQHF. In DNA, the CDR3 is TGCAGTGCTAGAGTCCAGACAGCTAGCAATCAGCCCCAGCATTTT.

A note on this clonotype: A single base separates this from a much larger clone, so it may be a read error. The chain combines TRBV3-1 with TRBJ2-5, with a tentative D call TRBD1 (6 bases). CDR3 length: 13 residues. The V end lost 2 bases, the J end lost 11 bases, and 15 bases lay between the germline ends. The germline CDR1 and CDR2 sequences are LGHDT and YNNKEL (reference sequence). CDR3 protein: CASSQPRGGEQYF. In DNA, the CDR3 is TGTGCCAGCAGCCAACCACGAGGGGGTGAGCAGTACTTC.

Points on this clonotype: This may come from a read error, since a much larger clone is one base off. The gene calls are TRBV6-5 and TRBJ2-6; 9 bases map to TRBD1. Looked up from germline, CDR1 is MNHEY and CDR2 is SVGAGI. The CDR3 runs to 17 residues. CDR3 sequence reads: CASSYSWTGAGANVQTF. Here the CDR3 DNA reads TGTGCCAGCAGTTACTCATGGACAGGGGCCGGGGCCAACGTCCAGACTTTC.